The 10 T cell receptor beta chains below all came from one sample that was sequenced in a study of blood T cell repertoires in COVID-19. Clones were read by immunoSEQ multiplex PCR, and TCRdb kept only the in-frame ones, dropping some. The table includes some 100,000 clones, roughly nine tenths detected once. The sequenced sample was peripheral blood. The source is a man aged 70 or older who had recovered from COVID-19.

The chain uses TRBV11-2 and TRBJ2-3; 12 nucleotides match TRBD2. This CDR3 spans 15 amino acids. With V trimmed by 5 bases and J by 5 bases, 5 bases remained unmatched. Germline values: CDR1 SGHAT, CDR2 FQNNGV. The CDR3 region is CASSPLLAGGDTQYF. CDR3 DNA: TGTGCCAGCAGCCCATTACTAGCGGGAGGAGATACGCAGTATTTT.

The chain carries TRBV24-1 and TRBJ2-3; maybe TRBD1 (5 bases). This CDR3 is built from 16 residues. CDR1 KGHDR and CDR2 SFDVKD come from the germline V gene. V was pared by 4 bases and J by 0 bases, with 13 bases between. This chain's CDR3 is CATSDPDSPSTDTQYF. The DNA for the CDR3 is TGTGCCACCAGTGACCCCGACAGTCCTAGCACAGATACGCAGTATTTT.

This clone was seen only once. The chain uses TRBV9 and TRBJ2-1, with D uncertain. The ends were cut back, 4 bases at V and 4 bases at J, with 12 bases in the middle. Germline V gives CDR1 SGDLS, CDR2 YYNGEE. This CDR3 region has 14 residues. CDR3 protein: CASSPLFGYNEQFF. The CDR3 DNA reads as TGTGCCAGCAGCCCCCTCTTCGGGTACAATGAGCAGTTCTTC. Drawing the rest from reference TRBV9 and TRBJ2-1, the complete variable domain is DSGVTQTPKHLITATGQRVTLRCSPRSGDLSVYWYQQSLDQGLQFLIQYYNGEERAKGNILERFSAQQFPDLHSELNLSSLELGDSALYFCASSPLFGYNEQFFGPGTRLTVL.

The DNA for the CDR3 is TGTGCCAGCTCAGACGGACTAGCGGGAGGGTCTCGGCCGTTCTTC. Translation: CASSDGLAGGSRPFF. J is TRBJ2-1 and V is TRBV18; 15 positions match TRBD2. V shed 5 bases, J shed 15 bases, and the junction held 11 bases outside the gene matches. The CDR3 spans 15 residues. Germline V gene sequence: CDR1 KGHSH, CDR2 LQKENI.

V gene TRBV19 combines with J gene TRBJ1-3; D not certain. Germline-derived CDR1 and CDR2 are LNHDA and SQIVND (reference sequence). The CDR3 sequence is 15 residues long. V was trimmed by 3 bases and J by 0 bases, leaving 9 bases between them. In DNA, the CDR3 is TGTGCCAGTAGTATTGGCGGCCGCTCTGGAAACACCATATATTTT. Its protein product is CASSIGGRSGNTIYF. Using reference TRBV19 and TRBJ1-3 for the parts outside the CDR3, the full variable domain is DGGITQSPKYLFRKEGQNVTLSCEQNLNHDAMYWYRQDPGQGLRLIYYSQIVNDFQKGDIAEGYSVSREKKESFPLTVTSAQKNPTAFYLCASSIGGRSGNTIYFGEGSWLTVV.

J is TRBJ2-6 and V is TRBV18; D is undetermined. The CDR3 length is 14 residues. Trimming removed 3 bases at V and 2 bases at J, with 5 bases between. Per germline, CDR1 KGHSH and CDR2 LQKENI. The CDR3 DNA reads TGTGCCAGCTCACCCCCCACTGGGGCCAACGTCCTGACTTTC. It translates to CASSPPTGANVLTF.

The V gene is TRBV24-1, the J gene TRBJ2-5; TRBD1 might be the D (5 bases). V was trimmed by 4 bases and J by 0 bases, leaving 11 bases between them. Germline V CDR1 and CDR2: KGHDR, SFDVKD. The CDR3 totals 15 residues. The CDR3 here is CATSDTQGYQETQYF. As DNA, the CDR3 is TGTGCCACCAGTGACACGCAGGGTTACCAAGAGACCCAGTACTTC.

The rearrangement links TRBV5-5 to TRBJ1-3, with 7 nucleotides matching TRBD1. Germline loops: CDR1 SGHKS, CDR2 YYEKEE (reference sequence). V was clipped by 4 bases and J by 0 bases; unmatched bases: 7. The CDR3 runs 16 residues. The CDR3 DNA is TGTGCCAGCAGCCTGATTGGGACAGACTCTGGAAACACCATATATTTT. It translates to CASSLIGTDSGNTIYF.

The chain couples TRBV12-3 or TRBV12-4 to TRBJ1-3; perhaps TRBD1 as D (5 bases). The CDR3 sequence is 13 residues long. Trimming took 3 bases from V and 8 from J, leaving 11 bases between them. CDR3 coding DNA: TGTGCCAGCAGTTTCAGGAGGGGCGACACCATATATTTT. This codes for CASSFRRGDTIYF.

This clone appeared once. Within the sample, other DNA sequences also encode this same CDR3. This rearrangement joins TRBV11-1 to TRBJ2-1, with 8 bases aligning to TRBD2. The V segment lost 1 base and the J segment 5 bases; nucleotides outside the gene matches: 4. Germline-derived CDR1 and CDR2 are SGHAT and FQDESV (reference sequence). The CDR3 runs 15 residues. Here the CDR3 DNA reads TGTGCCAGCAGCTTAGGCTTAGCGGGAAACAATGAGCAGTTCTTC. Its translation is CASSLGLAGNNEQFF.